One and the same sample provided the 25 T cell receptor beta chains below, sequenced in a study of blood T cells in healthy people across ages. PCR was performed a second time for about 7 to 12 cycles using a sample-barcoded 5' primer and a J-beta primer mix. TCRdb re-analysed the 5' RACE reads in MiXCR, keeping a single row per CDR3 protein. Among hundreds of thousands of distinct CDR3 sequences listed, under 65% were seen once. Material: blood. Receptors were obtained from a woman of 80 years or more in good health.

This clonotype showed up just once. The chain is built from TRBV12-3 or TRBV12-4 and TRBJ2-1; D not certain. The CDR3 sequence is 19 residues long. V dropped 3 bases and J dropped 6 bases, with 27 bases sitting between them. CDR3 loop: CASSLSMSKKAALSNEQFF. The CDR3 DNA is TGTGCCAGCAGTTTGTCAATGTCCAAGAAAGCAGCGTTGAGCAATGAGCAGTTCTTC.

J is TRBJ1-2 and V is TRBV7-3, with TRBD1 matching 8 bases. The CDR3 contains 15 residues. V shed 5 bases and J 4 bases; nucleotides not matched to a gene: 9. The V gene's germline CDR1 is SGHTA and CDR2 FQGTGA. CDR3 region: CASSQGQGGTYGYTF. The CDR3 coding sequence is TGTGCCAGCAGCCAAGGACAGGGAGGGACCTATGGCTACACCTTC.

This clonotype was seen just once. The chain links TRBV20-1 to TRBJ2-1, with a possible D match to TRBD1 (5 bases). This CDR3 region has 11 residues. Germline CDR1 reads DFQATT; CDR2 reads SNEGSKA (reference sequence). V was shortened by 5 bases and J by 6 bases, with 8 bases between the two germline ends. The CDR3 bases are TGCAGTGCTGGGCAGGGCAATGAGCAGTTCTTC. Protein: CSAGQGNEQFF.

On this clonotype itself: One junction end does not reproduce the germline sequence, and a read error may be involved. The chain links TRBV6-5 to TRBJ2-5, with 8 bases identical to TRBD2. The CDR3 runs to 16 residues. CDR1 and CDR2 from the germline V gene are MNHEY and SVGAGI. The CDR3 DNA sequence: TGTGCCGGCAGTCAGAGCGGGAGTCGAGGTTACAGTGAGCAGTACTTC. It encodes CAGSQSGSRGYSEQYF.

On this clonotype: Given a much more abundant clone one base away, this may be a read error. The DNA of the CDR3 is TGTGCCAGCAGACCAACCCCAAGACTAGCGGTGAAAGGTACGCAGTATTTT. This gives the protein CASRPTPRLAVKGTQYF. This sequence joins TRBV3-1 and TRBJ2-3; 9 bases line up with TRBD2. This CDR3 contains 17 residues. The ends lost 6 bases at V and 8 bases at J; junction bases unmatched: 18. From germline, CDR1 is LGHDT and CDR2 YNNKEL (reference sequence).

The count of this clonotype is one. The chain combines TRBV6-6 with TRBJ2-3, with 9 bases matching TRBD2. Germline V lookup: CDR1 MNHNY, CDR2 SVGAGI (reference sequence). With V trimmed by 6 bases and J by 4 bases, 11 bases remained unmatched. The length of the CDR3 is 16 residues. CDR3 sequence reads: CASRPDSGRGPDTQYF. The CDR3 DNA follows: TGTGCCAGCAGACCCGATAGCGGGAGAGGGCCAGATACGCAGTATTTT.

The chain is built from TRBV2 and TRBJ2-2; 7 bases line up with TRBD1. V shed 5 bases, J shed 7 bases, and the junction held 10 bases outside the gene matches. The CDR3 runs to 15 residues. Looked up from germline, CDR1 is SNHLY and CDR2 is FYNNEI. CDR3 loop: CASSIQGQPDGELFF. As DNA, the CDR3 is TGTGCCAGCAGTATACAGGGACAGCCCGACGGGGAGCTGTTTTTT.

The CDR3 DNA reads as TGTGCCAGCAGCTTAGGAGGGAGCAGCGATACGCAGTATTTT. Translating gives CASSLGGSSDTQYF. The J gene is TRBJ2-3, the V gene TRBV7-2, with a tentative D call TRBD2 (5 bases). Germline lookup yields CDR1 SGHTA and CDR2 FQGNSA. The CDR3 is 14 residues long. With 1 base removed from V and 6 bases from J, the gap between germline ends came to 11 bases.

Comment on this clonotype: A much larger clone lies one base from this, so it may be a read error. The rearrangement uses TRBV27 and TRBJ1-6; D gene unclear. Germline CDR1 is MNHEY and CDR2 is SMNVEV (reference sequence). The length of the CDR3 is 14 residues. V gave up 5 bases and J gave up 9 bases, with 14 bases separating them. CDR3 protein: CASSPFRWGSPLHF. CDR3 coding DNA: TGTGCCAGCAGTCCATTTAGGTGGGGTTCACCCCTCCACTTT.

This clonotype was seen many times. A much larger clone is a single base away; this may be a read error. The chain has TRBV3-1 and TRBJ2-5, with 7 bases fitting TRBD2. This CDR3 spans 15 amino acids. Trimming at V came to 4 bases and at J to 11 bases, leaving 16 bases not matched to a gene. Per the germline V gene, CDR1 is LGHDT and CDR2 is YNNKEL (reference sequence). The CDR3 DNA sequence: TGTGCCAGCAGCCCGAACGGGAGGCCGGGGAATGAGCAGTACTTC. Translated: CASSPNGRPGNEQYF.

The chain uses TRBV6-5 and TRBJ2-7, with 9 bases lining up with TRBD2. This CDR3 has 15 residues. Trimming at V came to 2 bases and at J to 7 bases, leaving 9 bases not matched to a gene. The germline V gene has CDR1 MNHEY and CDR2 SVGAGI. In DNA, the CDR3 is TGTGCCAGCAGTTACCAGCGGGGGGATAACAATGAGCAGTACTTC. This translates into CASSYQRGDNNEQYF.

This clonotype was seen at least ten times. The J gene is TRBJ2-3, the V gene TRBV7-3; D gene ambiguous. The CDR3 loop spans 13 amino acids. V lost 3 bases and J lost 2, with 6 bases in between. The germline CDR1 and CDR2 sequences are SGHTA and FQGTGA. The CDR3 sequence is CASSLGYTDTQYF. The CDR3 DNA is TGTGCCAGCAGCTTGGGATACACAGATACGCAGTATTTT.

This chain connects TRBV11-3 to TRBJ2-2, with D possibly being TRBD1 (6 bases). This CDR3 spans 15 amino acids. V was pared by 3 bases and J by 3 bases, with 11 bases between. The germline gives CDR1 SGHNT, CDR2 YENEEA. As DNA, the CDR3 is TGTGCCAGCAGCTTGGCGGACAGCCACACCGGGGAGCTGTTTTTT. Translation: CASSLADSHTGELFF.

This rearrangement joins TRBV12-3 or TRBV12-4 to TRBJ1-1, with D unclear. The CDR3 is 11 residues long. Trimming took 3 bases from V and 8 from J, leaving 7 bases between them. CDR3 nucleotide sequence: TGTGCCAGCAGTTTTAGGGAAGAAGCTTTCTTT. Residues: CASSFREEAFF.

In this sample, this clonotype turned up a few times. A much larger clone sits a single nucleotide away, making a read error possible. This CDR3 is CASSPPVNSGANVLTF. CDR3 DNA sequence: TGTGCCAGCAGCCCCCCAGTAAACTCTGGGGCCAACGTCCTGACTTTC. The V and J genes are TRBV7-6 and TRBJ2-6; no firm D call. The CDR3 length is 16 residues. V was pared by 5 bases and J by 0 bases, with 11 bases between. Germline loops: CDR1 SGHVS, CDR2 FNYEAQ. The full variable domain, rest sourced from reference TRBV7-6 and TRBJ2-6, is GAGVSQSPRYKVTKRGQDVALRCDPISGHVSLYWYRQALGQGPEFLTYFNYEAQQDKSGLPNDRFSAERPEGSISTLTIQRTEQRDSAMYRCASSPPVNSGANVLTFGAGSRLTVL.

This clonotype has just a few counts. The chain combines TRBV3-1 with TRBJ2-2, with TRBD2 identical over 12 bases. Germline CDR1 reads LGHDT; CDR2 reads YNNKEL (reference sequence). This CDR3 has 14 amino acids. The V gene end was trimmed by 8 bases and the J gene end by 5 bases; junction bases not matched to a gene: 3. The CDR3 is CASGLAGSTGELFF. CDR3 sequence (DNA): TGTGCCAGCGGACTAGCGGGATCAACCGGGGAGCTGTTTTTT.

Concerning this clonotype itself: The junction departs from the called germline gene at one end, perhaps through a read error. The chain employs TRBV20-1 and TRBJ1-1, with a weak D call TRBD1 (6 bases). The CDR3 is 15 amino acids. Per the germline V gene, CDR1 is DFQATT and CDR2 is SNEGSKA (reference sequence). CDR3 sequence (DNA): TGCAGTGCTAGTCGGCAGGGGTTGTTGAAGACTGAAGCTTTCTTT. Protein: CSASRQGLLKTEAFF.

J is TRBJ1-1 and V is TRBV21-1; the table assigns TRBD1, which was not confirmed against the DNA. TRBV21-1 is deemed a pseudogene. CDR3 length: 16 amino acids. As DNA, the CDR3 is TGTGCCAGCAGCAAAGCTTGGGGGGCGGAGGACACTGAAGCTTTCTTT. Translation: CASSKAWGAEDTEAFF.

This clonotype was picked up a small number of times. This could be a read error, since a much larger clone is one nucleotide away. The chain combines TRBV13 with TRBJ2-3, with a possible D match to TRBD2 (5 bases). There are 16 residues in the CDR3. Trimming took 5 bases from V and 4 from J, leaving 19 bases between them. Per the germline V gene, CDR1 is PRHDT and CDR2 is FYEKMQ (reference sequence). In DNA, the CDR3 is TGTGCCAGCAGCACTAGGGCCCCTCGGAGCCCAGATACGCAGTATTTT. Translation: CASSTRAPRSPDTQYF. Combining the CDR3 with reference TRBV13 and TRBJ2-3 gives the whole variable domain AAGVIQSPRHLIKEKRETATLKCYPIPRHDTVYWYQQGPGQDPQFLISFYEKMQSDKGSIPDRFSAQQFSDYHSELNMSSLELGDSALYFCASSTRAPRSPDTQYFGPGTRLTVL.

This clonotype was picked up a small number of times. V gene TRBV5-6 combines with J gene TRBJ1-2, with no clear D. The CDR3 has 12 residues. Per germline, CDR1 SGHDT and CDR2 YYEEEE. Trimming removed 2 bases at V and 8 bases at J, with 10 bases between. The CDR3 here is CASSFRTVGYTF. DNA for the CDR3: TGTGCCAGCAGCTTTCGTACAGTGGGCTACACCTTC.

The V and J genes are TRBV5-6 and TRBJ2-1; 7 bases fit TRBD2. The better agreement between TRBJ2-7 and the DNA end casts doubt on the J call. Germline V gives CDR1 SGHDT, CDR2 YYEEEE. The CDR3 is made up of 16 amino acids. In DNA, the CDR3 is TGTGCCAGCAGAGAGAGAACGGGAGGATATTACAATGAGCAGTACTTC. It is translated as CASRERTGGYYNEQYF.

The genes are TRBV18 and TRBJ1-2; possibly TRBD1 for D (5 bases). The CDR3 has 11 amino acids. The germline V gene has CDR1 KGHSH and CDR2 LQKENI. Between the trimmed V and J ends, which lost 5 bases and 11 bases, there was a span of 12 bases. For the CDR3, the DNA is TGTGCCAGCTCAACGGGACTCACGTACACCTTC. Protein product: CASSTGLTYTF.

The chain has TRBV27 and TRBJ1-5; D uncertain. V lost 5 bases to trimming and J lost 1 base, with 6 bases between them. The CDR3 loop spans 13 amino acids. In germline, CDR1 is MNHEY, CDR2 SMNVEV (reference sequence). As DNA, the CDR3 is TGTGCCAGCAGTGTAAAGAGCAATCAGCCCCAGCATTTT. As protein: CASSVKSNQPQHF.

This clonotype was seen just once. The chain recombines TRBV6-5 with TRBJ2-1; the D gene is possibly TRBD2 (6 bases). This CDR3 contains 14 residues. The V end lost 5 bases, the J end lost 7 bases, and 15 bases lay between the germline ends. In germline, CDR1 is MNHEY, CDR2 SVGAGI. The CDR3 DNA reads as TGTGCCAGCAGTACCGGAGGGCCGAGTAATGAGCAGTTCTTC. Translation: CASSTGGPSNEQFF.

The chain carries TRBV5-1 and TRBJ1-4; 8 bases match TRBD1. J was trimmed by 8 bases and V by 4 bases; bases with no gene match: 4. The germline V gene has CDR1 SGHRS and CDR2 YFSETQ. This CDR3 has 13 residues. The CDR3 DNA reads as TGCGCCAGCAGCCAGACAGGGGTGGAAAAACTGTTTTTT. Its protein product is CASSQTGVEKLFF.